The sequence of this TCR beta chain was determined in a study of tissue T cells after allogeneic stem cell transplantation. Study-level findings and limits: Anatomically similar tissues had similar TCR repertoires within each patient. Blood and spleen captured only part of the tissue TCR repertoire.

This CDR3 spans 16 amino acids. Deletions cut 9 bases from V and 1 base from J, with 22 bases between. Germline CDR1 reads SGHTA; CDR2 reads FQGNSA. The method was immunoSEQ multiplex PCR; TCRdb's version includes in-frame clones alone and lacks a portion of them. The data show around 9,100 clones, roughly 50% seen once. As concerns this clone: The antigen remains undetermined.

This receptor was obtained from a female donor over 55 with lung cancer. The chain has TRBV7-2 and TRBJ2-7; a possible D gene is TRBD1 (6 bases). The input for sequencing was tissue from the jejunum, taken at autopsy. CDR3 DNA sequence: TGTGCCAGTCTATCGGACAGACCCCCAGTGTCCTACGAGCAGTACTTC. Translation: CASLSDRPPVSYEQYF. The full variable domain, its missing parts supplied by reference TRBV7-2 and TRBJ2-7, is GAGVSQSPSNKVTEKGKDVELRCDPISGHTALYWYRQSLGQGLEFLIYFQGNSAPDKSGLPSDRFSAERTGGSVSTLTIQRTQQEDSAVYLCASLSDRPPVSYEQYFGPGTRLTVT.